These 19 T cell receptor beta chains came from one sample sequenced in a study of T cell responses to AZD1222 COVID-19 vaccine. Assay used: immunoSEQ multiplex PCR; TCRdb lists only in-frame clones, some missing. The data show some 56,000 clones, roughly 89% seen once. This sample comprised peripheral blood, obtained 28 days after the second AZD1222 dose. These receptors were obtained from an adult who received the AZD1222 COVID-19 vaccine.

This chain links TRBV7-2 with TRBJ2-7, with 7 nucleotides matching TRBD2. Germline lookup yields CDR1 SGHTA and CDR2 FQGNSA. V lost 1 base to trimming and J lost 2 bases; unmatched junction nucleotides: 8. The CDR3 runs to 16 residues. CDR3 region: CASSLDNSGTPYEQYF. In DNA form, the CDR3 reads TGTGCCAGCAGCTTAGATAACAGCGGGACCCCCTACGAGCAGTACTTC.

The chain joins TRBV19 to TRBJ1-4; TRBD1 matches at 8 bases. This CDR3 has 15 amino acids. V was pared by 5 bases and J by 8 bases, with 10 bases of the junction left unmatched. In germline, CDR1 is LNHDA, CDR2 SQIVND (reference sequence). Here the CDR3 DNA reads TGTGCCAGTAGTCCGCTAGGACAGGGTCAAGAAAAACTGTTTTTT. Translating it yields CASSPLGQGQEKLFF.

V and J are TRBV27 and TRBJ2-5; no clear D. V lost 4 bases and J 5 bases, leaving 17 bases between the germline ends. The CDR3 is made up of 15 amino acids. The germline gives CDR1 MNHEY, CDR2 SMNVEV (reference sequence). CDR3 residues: CASSSTGPPRETQYF. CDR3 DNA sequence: TGTGCCAGCAGTTCGACGGGCCCCCCGAGGGAGACCCAGTACTTC.

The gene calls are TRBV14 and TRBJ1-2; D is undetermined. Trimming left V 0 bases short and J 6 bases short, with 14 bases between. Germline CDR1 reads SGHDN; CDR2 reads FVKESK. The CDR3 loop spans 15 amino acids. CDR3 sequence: CASSQDFGVGDGYTF. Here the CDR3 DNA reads TGTGCCAGCAGCCAAGATTTCGGAGTCGGGGATGGCTACACCTTC.

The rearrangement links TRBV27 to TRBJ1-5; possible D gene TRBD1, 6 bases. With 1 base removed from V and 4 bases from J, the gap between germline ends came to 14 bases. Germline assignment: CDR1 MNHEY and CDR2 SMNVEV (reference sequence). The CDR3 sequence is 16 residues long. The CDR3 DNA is TGTGCCAGCAGTTTATTACCGGGGGCGCCTAATCAGCCCCAGCATTTT. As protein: CASSLLPGAPNQPQHF.

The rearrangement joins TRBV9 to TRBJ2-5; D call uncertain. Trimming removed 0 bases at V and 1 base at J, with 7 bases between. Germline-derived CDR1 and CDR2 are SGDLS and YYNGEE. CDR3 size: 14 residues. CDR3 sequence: CASSVGTLQETQYF. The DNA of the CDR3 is TGTGCCAGCAGCGTAGGCACACTCCAAGAGACCCAGTACTTC.

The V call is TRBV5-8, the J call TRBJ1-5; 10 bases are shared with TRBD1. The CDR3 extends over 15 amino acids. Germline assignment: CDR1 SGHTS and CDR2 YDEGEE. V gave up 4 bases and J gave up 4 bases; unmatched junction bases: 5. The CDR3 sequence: CASSRRTGGNQPQHF. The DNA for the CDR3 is TGTGCCAGCAGCCGCCGGACAGGGGGAAATCAGCCCCAGCATTTT.

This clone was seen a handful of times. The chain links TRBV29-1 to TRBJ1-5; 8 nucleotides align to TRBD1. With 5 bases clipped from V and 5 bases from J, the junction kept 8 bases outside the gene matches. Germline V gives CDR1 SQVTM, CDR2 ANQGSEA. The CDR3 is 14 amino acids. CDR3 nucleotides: TGCAGCGTTAAGCCAGGGGGCAGGGATCAGCCCCAGCATTTT. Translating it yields CSVKPGGRDQPQHF.

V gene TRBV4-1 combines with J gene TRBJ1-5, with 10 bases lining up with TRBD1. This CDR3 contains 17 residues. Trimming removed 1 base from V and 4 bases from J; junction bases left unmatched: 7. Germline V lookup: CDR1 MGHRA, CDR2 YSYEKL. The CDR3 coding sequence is TGCGCCAGCAGCCAAGTAGGGACAGGGGTAGGTAATCAGCCCCAGCATTTT. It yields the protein CASSQVGTGVGNQPQHF.

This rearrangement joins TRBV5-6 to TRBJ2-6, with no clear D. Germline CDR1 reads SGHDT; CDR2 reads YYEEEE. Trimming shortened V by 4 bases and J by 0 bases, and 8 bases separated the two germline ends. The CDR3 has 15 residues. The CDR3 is CASSPPYSGANVLTF. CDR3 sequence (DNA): TGTGCCAGCAGCCCGCCGTACTCTGGGGCCAACGTCCTGACTTTC.

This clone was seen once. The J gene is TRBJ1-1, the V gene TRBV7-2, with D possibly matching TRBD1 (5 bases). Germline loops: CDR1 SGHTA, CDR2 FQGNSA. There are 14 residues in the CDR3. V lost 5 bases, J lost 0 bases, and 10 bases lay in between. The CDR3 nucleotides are TGTGCCAGCAGCCCACAGGTACTGAACACTGAAGCTTTCTTT. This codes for CASSPQVLNTEAFF.

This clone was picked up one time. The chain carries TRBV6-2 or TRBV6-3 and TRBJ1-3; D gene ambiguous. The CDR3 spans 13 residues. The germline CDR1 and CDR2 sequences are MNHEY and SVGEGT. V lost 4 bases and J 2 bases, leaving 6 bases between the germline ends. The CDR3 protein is CASSSDTGNTIYF. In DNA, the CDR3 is TGTGCCAGCAGTTCCGATACTGGAAACACCATATATTTT.

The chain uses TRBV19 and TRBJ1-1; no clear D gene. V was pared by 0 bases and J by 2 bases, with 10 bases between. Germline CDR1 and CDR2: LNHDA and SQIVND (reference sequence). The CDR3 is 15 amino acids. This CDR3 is CASSIDRKANTEAFF. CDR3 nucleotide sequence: TGTGCCAGTAGTATAGATCGCAAGGCCAACACTGAAGCTTTCTTT.

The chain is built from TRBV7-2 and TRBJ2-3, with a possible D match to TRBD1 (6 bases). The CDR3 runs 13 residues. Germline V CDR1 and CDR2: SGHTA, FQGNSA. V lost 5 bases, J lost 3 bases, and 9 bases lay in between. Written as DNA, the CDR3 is TGTGCCAGCAGCACACAGGGTACAGATACGCAGTATTTT. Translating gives CASSTQGTDTQYF.

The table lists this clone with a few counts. The CDR3, as DNA: TGTGCCAGCAGCCCCGCGGGAGGGGTGGGTGAAAAACTGTTTTTT. This gives the protein CASSPAGGVGEKLFF. The chain is built from TRBV9 and TRBJ1-4; the D gene is possibly TRBD1 (5 bases). The length of the CDR3 is 15 residues. Germline lookup yields CDR1 SGDLS and CDR2 YYNGEE. V gave up 4 bases and J gave up 7 bases, with 17 bases separating them.

The CDR3 protein is CASSPSGGKQDEQFF. CDR3 sequence (DNA): TGTGCCAGCAGCCCGAGCGGGGGTAAGCAGGATGAGCAGTTCTTC. This chain joins TRBV7-2 and TRBJ2-1, with 8 bases that match TRBD2. This CDR3 is 15 amino acids long. CDR1 and CDR2 from the germline V gene are SGHTA and FQGNSA. V lost 5 bases and J lost 8; bases outside the gene matches: 11.

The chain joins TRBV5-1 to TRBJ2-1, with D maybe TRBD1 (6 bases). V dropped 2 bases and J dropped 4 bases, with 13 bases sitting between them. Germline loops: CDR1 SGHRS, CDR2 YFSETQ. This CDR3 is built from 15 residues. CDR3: CASSFGGAIYNEQFF. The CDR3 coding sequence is TGCGCCAGCAGCTTTGGGGGCGCGATATACAATGAGCAGTTCTTC.

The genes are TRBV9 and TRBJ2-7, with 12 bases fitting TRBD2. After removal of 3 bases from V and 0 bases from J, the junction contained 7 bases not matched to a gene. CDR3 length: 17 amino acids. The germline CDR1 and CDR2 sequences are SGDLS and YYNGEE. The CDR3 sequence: CASSDSSGGATSYEQYF. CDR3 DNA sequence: TGTGCCAGCAGCGACTCTAGCGGGGGGGCGACCTCCTACGAGCAGTACTTC.

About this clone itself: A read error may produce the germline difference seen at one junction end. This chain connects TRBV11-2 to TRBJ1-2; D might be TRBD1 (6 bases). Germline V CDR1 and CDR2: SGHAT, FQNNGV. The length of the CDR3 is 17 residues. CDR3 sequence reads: CASSSRTAGVRPDPSSF. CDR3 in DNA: TGTGCCAGCAGCTCCCGGACAGCCGGGGTGAGGCCGGATCCTAGCTCCTTC.